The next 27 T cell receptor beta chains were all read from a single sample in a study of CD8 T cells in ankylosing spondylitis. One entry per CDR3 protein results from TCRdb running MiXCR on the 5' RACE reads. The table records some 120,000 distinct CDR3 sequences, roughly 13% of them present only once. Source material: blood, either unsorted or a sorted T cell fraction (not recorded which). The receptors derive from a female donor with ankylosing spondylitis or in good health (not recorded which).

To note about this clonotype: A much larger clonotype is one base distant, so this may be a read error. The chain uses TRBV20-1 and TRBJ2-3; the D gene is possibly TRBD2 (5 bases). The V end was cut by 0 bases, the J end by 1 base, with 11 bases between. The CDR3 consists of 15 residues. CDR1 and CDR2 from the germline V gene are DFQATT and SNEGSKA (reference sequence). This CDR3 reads CSARDSDRGTDTQYF. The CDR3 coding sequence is TGCAGTGCTAGAGATAGCGACCGTGGCACAGATACGCAGTATTTT.

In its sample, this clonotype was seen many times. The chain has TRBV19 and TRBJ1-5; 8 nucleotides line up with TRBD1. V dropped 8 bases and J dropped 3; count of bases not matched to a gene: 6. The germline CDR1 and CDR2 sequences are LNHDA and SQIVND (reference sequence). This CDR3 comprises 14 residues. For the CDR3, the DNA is TGTGCCAGTGCCAACAGGGGGTCCAATCAGCCCCAGCATTTT. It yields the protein CASANRGSNQPQHF.

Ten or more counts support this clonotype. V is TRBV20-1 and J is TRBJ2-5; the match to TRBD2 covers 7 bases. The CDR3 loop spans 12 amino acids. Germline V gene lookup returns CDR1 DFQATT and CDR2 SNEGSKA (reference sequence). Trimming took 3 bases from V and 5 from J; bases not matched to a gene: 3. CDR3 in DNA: TGCAGTGCTAGGGCGGGGGTGGAGACCCAGTACTTC. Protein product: CSARAGVETQYF.

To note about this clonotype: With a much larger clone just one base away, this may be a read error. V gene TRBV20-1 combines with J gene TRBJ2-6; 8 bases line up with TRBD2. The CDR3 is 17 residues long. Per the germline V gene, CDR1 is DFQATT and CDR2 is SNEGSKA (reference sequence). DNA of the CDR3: TGCAGTGCTAGAGGTGGGAGCGGGGGACCTGGGGCCAACGGCCTGACTTTC. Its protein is CSARGGSGGPGANGLTF.

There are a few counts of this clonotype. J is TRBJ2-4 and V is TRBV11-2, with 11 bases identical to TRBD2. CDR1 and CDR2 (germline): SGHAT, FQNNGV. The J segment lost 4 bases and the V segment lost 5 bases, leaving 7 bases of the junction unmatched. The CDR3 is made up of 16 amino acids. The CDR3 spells CASSKLAGVSKNIQYF. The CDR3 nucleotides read TGTGCCAGCAGCAAACTAGCGGGAGTGAGTAAAAACATTCAGTACTTC.

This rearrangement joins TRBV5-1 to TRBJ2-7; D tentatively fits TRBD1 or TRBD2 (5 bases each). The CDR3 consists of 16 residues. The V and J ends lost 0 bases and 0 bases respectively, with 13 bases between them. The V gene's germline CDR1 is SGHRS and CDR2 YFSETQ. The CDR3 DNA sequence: TGCGCCAGCAGCTTGGGTCTTGGGACGGGCTCCTACGAGCAGTACTTC. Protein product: CASSLGLGTGSYEQYF.

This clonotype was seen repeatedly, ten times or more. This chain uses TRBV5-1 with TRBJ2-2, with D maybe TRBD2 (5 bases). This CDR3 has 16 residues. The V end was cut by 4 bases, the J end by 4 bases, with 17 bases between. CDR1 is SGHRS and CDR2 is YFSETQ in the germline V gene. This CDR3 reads CASSVVTGGGTGELFF. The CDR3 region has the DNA TGCGCCAGCAGCGTCGTGACCGGAGGCGGCACCGGGGAGCTGTTTTTT. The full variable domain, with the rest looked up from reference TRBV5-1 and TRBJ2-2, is KAGVTQTPRYLIKTRGQQVTLSCSPISGHRSVSWYQQTPGQGLQFLFEYFSETQRNKGNFPGRFSGRQFSNSRSEMNVSTLELGDSALYLCASSVVTGGGTGELFFGEGSRLTVL.

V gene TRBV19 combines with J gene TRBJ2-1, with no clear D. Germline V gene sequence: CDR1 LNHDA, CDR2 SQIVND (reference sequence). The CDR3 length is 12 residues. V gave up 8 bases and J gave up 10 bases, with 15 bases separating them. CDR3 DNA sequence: TGTGCCAGTGCCCCCCCGAAGGGAGAGCAGTTCTTC. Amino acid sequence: CASAPPKGEQFF.

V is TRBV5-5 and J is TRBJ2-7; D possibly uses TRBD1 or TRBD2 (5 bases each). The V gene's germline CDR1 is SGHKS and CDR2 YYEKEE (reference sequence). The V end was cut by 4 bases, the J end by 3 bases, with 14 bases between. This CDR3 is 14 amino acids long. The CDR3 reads CASSGRQTNYEQYF. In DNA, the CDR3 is TGTGCCAGCAGCGGGAGACAGACAAACTACGAGCAGTACTTC. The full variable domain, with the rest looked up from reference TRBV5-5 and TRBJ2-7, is DAGVTQSPTHLIKTRGQQVTLRCSPISGHKSVSWYQQVLGQGPQFIFQYYEKEERGRGNFPDRFSARQFPNYSSELNVNALLLGDSALYLCASSGRQTNYEQYFGPGTRLTVT.

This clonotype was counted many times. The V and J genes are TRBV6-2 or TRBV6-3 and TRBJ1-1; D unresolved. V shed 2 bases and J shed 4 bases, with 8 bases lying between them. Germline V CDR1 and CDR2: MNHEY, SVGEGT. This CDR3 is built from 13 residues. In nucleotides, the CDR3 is TGTGCCAGCAGTTACAGGATTGGCACTGAAGCTTTCTTT. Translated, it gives CASSYRIGTEAFF.

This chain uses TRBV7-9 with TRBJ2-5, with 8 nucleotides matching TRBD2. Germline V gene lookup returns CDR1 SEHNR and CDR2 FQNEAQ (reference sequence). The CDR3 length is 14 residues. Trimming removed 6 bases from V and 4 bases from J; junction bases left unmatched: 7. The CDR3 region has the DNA TGTGCCAGCAGTCCTGGACTAGCTCCAGAGACCCAGTACTTC. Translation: CASSPGLAPETQYF.

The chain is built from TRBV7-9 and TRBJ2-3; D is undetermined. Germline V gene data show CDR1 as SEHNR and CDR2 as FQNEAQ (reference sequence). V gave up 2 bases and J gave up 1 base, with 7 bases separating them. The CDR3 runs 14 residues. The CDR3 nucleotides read TGTGCCAGCAGCTTAAGTCATGGCACAGATACGCAGTATTTT. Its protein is CASSLSHGTDTQYF.

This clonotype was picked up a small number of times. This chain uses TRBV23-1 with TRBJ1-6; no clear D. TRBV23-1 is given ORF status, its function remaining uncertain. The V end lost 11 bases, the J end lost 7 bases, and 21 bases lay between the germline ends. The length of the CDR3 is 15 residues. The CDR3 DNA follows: TGCGCCGCAATCTCTAAGGGCCAGCAGAATTCACCCCTCCACTTT. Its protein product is CAAISKGQQNSPLHF.

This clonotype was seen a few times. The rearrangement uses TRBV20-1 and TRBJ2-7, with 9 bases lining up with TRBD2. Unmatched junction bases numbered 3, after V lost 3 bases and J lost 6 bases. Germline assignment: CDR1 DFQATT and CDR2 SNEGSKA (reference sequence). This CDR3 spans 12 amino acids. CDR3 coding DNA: TGCAGTGCTAGCAGCGGGAGGCTCGAGCAGTACTTC. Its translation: CSASSGRLEQYF.

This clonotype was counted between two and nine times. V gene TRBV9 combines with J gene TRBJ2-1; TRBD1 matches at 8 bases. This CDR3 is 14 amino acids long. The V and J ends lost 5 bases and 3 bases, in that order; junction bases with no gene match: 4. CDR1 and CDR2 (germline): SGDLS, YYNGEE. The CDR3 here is CASSGGTGYNEQFF. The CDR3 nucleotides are TGTGCCAGCAGTGGGGGGACAGGCTACAATGAGCAGTTCTTC. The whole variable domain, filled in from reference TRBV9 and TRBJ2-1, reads DSGVTQTPKHLITATGQRVTLRCSPRSGDLSVYWYQQSLDQGLQFLIQYYNGEERAKGNILERFSAQQFPDLHSELNLSSLELGDSALYFCASSGGTGYNEQFFGPGTRLTVL.

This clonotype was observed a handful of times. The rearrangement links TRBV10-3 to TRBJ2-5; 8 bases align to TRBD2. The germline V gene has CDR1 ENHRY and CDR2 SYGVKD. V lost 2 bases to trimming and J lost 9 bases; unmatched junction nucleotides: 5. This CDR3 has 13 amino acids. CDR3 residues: CAISEAGGAAQYF. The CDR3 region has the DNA TGTGCCATCAGTGAGGCGGGGGGAGCGGCCCAGTACTTC.

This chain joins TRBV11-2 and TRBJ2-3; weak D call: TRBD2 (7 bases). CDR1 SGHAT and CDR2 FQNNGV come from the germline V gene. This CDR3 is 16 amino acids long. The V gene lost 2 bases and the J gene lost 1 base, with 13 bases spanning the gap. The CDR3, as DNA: TGTGCCAGCAGCTTATCGGGGGGCGGTGGCACAGATACGCAGTATTTT. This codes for CASSLSGGGGTDTQYF.

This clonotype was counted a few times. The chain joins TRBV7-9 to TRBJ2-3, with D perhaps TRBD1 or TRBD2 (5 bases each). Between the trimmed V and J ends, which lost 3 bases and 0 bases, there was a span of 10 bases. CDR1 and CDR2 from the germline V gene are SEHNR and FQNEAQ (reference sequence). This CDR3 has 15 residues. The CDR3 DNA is TGTGCCAGCAGCTTTTGGGACGGCAGCACAGATACGCAGTATTTT. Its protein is CASSFWDGSTDTQYF. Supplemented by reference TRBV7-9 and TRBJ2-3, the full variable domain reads DTGVSQNPRHKITKRGQNVTFRCDPISEHNRLYWYRQTLGQGPEFLTYFQNEAQLEKSRLLSDRFSAERPKGSFSTLEIQRTEQGDSAMYLCASSFWDGSTDTQYFGPGTRLTVL.

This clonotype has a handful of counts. This CDR3 is CATSGLQETQYF. The CDR3 DNA reads TGTGCCACCTCCGGACTCCAAGAGACCCAGTACTTC. The V and J genes are TRBV2 and TRBJ2-5, with TRBD2 as a possible D gene (5 bases). The CDR3 contains 12 residues. The V gene lost 10 bases and the J gene lost 1 base, with 10 bases spanning the gap. Germline V gives CDR1 SNHLY, CDR2 FYNNEI.

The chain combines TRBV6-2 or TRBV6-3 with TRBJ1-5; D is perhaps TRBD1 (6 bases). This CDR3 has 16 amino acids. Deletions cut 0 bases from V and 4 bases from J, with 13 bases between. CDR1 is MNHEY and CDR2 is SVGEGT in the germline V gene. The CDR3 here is CASSYSRGAGNQPQHF. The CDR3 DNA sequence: TGTGCCAGCAGTTACTCACGGGGGGCTGGGAATCAGCCCCAGCATTTT.

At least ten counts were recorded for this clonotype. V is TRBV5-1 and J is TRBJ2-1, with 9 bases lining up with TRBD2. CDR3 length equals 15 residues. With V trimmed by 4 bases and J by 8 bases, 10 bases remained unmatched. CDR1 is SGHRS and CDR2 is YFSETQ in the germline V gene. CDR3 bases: TGCGCCAGCAGCACCGGGACTAGCACCTTCGATGAGCAGTTCTTC. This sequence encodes CASSTGTSTFDEQFF.

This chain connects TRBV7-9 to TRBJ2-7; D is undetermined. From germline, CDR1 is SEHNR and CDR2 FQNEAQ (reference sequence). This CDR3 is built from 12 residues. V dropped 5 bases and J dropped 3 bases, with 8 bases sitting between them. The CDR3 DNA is TGTGCCAGCAGCGTCAGTAACTACGAGCAGTACTTC. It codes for CASSVSNYEQYF.

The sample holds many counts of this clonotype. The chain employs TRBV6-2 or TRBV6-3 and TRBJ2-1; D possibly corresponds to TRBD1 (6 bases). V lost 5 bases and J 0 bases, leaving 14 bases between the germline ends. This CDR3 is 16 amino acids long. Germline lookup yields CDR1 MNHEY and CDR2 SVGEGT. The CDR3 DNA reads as TGTGCCAGCAGTGCCCACAGGGATCGCTCCTACAATGAGCAGTTCTTC. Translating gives CASSAHRDRSYNEQFF.

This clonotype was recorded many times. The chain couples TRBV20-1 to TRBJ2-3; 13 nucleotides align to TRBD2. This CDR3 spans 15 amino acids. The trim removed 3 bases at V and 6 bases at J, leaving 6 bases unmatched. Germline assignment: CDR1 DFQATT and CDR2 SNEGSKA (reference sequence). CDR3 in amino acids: CSASLTSGGSDTQYF. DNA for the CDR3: TGCAGTGCTAGCCTGACTAGCGGGGGGAGTGATACGCAGTATTTT.

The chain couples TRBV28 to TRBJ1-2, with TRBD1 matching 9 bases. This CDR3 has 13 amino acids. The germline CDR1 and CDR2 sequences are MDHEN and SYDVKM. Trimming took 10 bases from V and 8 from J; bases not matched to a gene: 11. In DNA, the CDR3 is TGTGCCACACTCCGGGACAGGGTGGAAGGCTACACCTTC. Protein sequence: CATLRDRVEGYTF.

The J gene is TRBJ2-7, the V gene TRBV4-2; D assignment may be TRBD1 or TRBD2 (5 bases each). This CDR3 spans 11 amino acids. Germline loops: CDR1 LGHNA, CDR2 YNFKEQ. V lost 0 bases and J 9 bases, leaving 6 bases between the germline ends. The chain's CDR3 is CASSQDGAQYF. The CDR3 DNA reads TGTGCCAGCAGCCAAGACGGGGCGCAGTACTTC.

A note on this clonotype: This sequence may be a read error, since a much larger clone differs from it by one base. Here the CDR3 DNA reads TGTGCCACCAGCACAAAACTAGCGGAGCCCCACATTCAGTACTTC. Amino acids: CATSTKLAEPHIQYF. The chain recombines TRBV15 with TRBJ2-4, with 8 bases lining up with TRBD2. V lost 4 bases and J lost 8; bases outside the gene matches: 10. In germline, CDR1 is LNHNV, CDR2 YYDKDF (reference sequence). CDR3 length: 15 amino acids.